This passage covers 4 T cell receptor beta chains from one sample sequenced in a study of CD8 T cells in Susac syndrome. When the RNA was reverse transcribed, random hexamers were used with an input of roughly 0.5 to 1 ug. TCRdb passed the immunoSEQ multiplex PCR reads through MiXCR, listing each CDR3 protein once. The sample consists of tens of thousands of distinct CDR3 sequences, approximately 96% of them appearing once. Sequencing was done on a sample of CD8+ T cells from PBMCs. Every receptor here comes from a human donor with Susac syndrome.

The chain links TRBV3-1 to TRBJ1-4; no clear D. The germline gives CDR1 LGHDT, CDR2 YNNKEL (reference sequence). Trimming took off 1 base at V and 8 bases at J, with 8 bases between the two ends. This CDR3 has 13 residues. The CDR3 region has the DNA TGTGCCAGCAGCCAAGGGACTCGGGAAAAACTGTTTTTT. It yields the protein CASSQGTREKLFF.

This sequence joins TRBV10-3 and TRBJ1-2; no clear D. V was pared by 7 bases and J by 4 bases, with 13 bases between. Germline lookup yields CDR1 ENHRY and CDR2 SYGVKD. The CDR3 is made up of 13 amino acids. In DNA, the CDR3 is TGTGCCATCAACGGCCAGTCGTCCTATGGCTACACCTTC. Translated: CAINGQSSYGYTF.

The rearrangement joins TRBV7-9 to TRBJ1-3; weak D call: TRBD1 (6 bases). V lost 6 bases to trimming and J lost 2 bases, with 8 bases between them. The CDR3 extends over 13 amino acids. Germline V gene data show CDR1 as SEHNR and CDR2 as FQNEAQ (reference sequence). CDR3 DNA: TGTGCCAGCAGGCGGGACACTGGAAACACCATATATTTT. Translating it yields CASRRDTGNTIYF.

The chain joins TRBV30 to TRBJ1-1; perhaps TRBD1 as D (5 bases). This CDR3 contains 17 residues. V was shortened by 2 bases and J by 5 bases, with 24 bases between the two germline ends. Germline V lookup: CDR1 GTSNPN, CDR2 SVGIG (reference sequence). The CDR3 DNA reads as TGTGCCTGGAGTCTAACCCCCGGGGGTCCCGGTGGTACTGAAGCTTTCTTT. This translates into CAWSLTPGGPGGTEAFF.